These 10 T cell receptor beta chains came from one sample sequenced in a study of cytomegalovirus exposure and HLA in healthy donors. Researchers ran the PCR with 60 Vbeta and 13 Jbeta primers. Sequencing was performed with immunoSEQ multiplex PCR; in TCRdb, only in-frame clones are kept and a portion is missing. The sample has approximately 53,000 clones, roughly four fifths seen once. Sequencing used PBMCs. Receptors originate from a woman aged 40-49 years in good health and CMV-seropositive.

The chain uses TRBV6-6 and TRBJ1-4, with a possible D match to TRBD1 (5 bases). The CDR3 runs 15 residues. The germline CDR1 and CDR2 sequences are MNHNY and SVGAGI (reference sequence). The V gene lost 6 bases and the J gene lost 6 bases, with 17 bases spanning the gap. The CDR3 nucleotides read TGTGCCAGCAGCCGCCCGCCGGGGGTCTATGAAAAACTGTTTTTT. Protein product: CASSRPPGVYEKLFF.

The gene calls are TRBV7-6 and TRBJ2-7; possible D gene TRBD2, 6 bases. V lost 2 bases and J lost 2, with 16 bases in between. CDR3 length: 16 amino acids. Germline CDR1 reads SGHVS; CDR2 reads FNYEAQ. The CDR3 reads CASSLYGEERAYEQYF. DNA for the CDR3: TGTGCCAGCAGCTTATACGGGGAGGAGAGGGCCTACGAGCAGTACTTC.

The genes are TRBV6-1 and TRBJ1-2; D not resolved. Trimming shortened V by 8 bases and J by 4 bases, and 14 bases separated the two germline ends. Germline values: CDR1 MNHNS, CDR2 SASEGT. This CDR3 region has 13 residues. The DNA for the CDR3 is TGTGCCAGCGCCGCGGGCCGGGGCTATGGCTACACCTTC. Its translation is CASAAGRGYGYTF.

This chain connects TRBV14 to TRBJ2-2; 8 positions match TRBD1. The CDR3 spans 16 residues. Germline V gene lookup returns CDR1 SGHDN and CDR2 FVKESK. V lost 2 bases to trimming and J lost 4 bases; unmatched junction nucleotides: 6. The CDR3 protein is CASSQLGQGFTGELFF. In DNA form, the CDR3 reads TGTGCCAGCAGCCAACTCGGACAGGGATTCACCGGGGAGCTGTTTTTT. The variable domain in full, with the rest retrieved from reference TRBV14 and TRBJ2-2, is EAGVTQFPSHSVIEKGQTVTLRCDPISGHDNLYWYRRVMGKEIKFLLHFVKESKQDESGMPNNRFLAERTGGTYSTLKVQPAELEDSGVYFCASSQLGQGFTGELFFGEGSRLTVL.

This clone was detected once. This chain uses TRBV28 with TRBJ1-6; 8 bases map to TRBD1. There are 13 residues in the CDR3. V shed 7 bases and J 17 bases; nucleotides not matched to a gene: 13. CDR1 is MDHEN, CDR2 SYDVKM, per germline. DNA of the CDR3: TGTGCCAGCATCAGACAGGGGCGGGGAGTATTCCACTTT. Protein: CASIRQGRGVFHF.

V and J are TRBV18 and TRBJ2-1; D may be TRBD1 (5 bases). V lost 3 bases and J lost 9, with 9 bases in between. This CDR3 has 12 amino acids. Per germline, CDR1 KGHSH and CDR2 LQKENI. The CDR3, as DNA: TGTGCCAGCTCACCGATCCAGGGTGAGCAGTTCTTC. This translates into CASSPIQGEQFF.

This clone was counted once. The chain uses TRBV25-1 and TRBJ1-4; TRBD1 agrees at 9 bases. This CDR3 is built from 18 residues. The germline CDR1 and CDR2 sequences are MGHDK and SYGVNS. Trimming at V came to 0 bases and at J to 6 bases, leaving 11 bases not matched to a gene. The CDR3 sequence is CASSEYGTGFRLYEKLFF. CDR3 DNA sequence: TGTGCCAGCAGTGAATACGGGACAGGGTTTCGCCTATATGAAAAACTGTTTTTT. Full variable domain (outside the CDR3, taken from reference TRBV25-1 and TRBJ1-4): EADIYQTPRYLVIGTGKKITLECSQTMGHDKMYWYQQDPGMELHLIHYSYGVNSTEKGDLSSESTVSRIRTEHFPLTLESARPSHTSQYLCASSEYGTGFRLYEKLFFGSGTQLSVL.

The V call is TRBV5-4, the J call TRBJ2-5, with 8 bases identical to TRBD2. V lost 4 bases to trimming and J lost 5 bases; unmatched junction nucleotides: 10. This CDR3 spans 15 amino acids. The germline gives CDR1 SGHNT, CDR2 YYREEE (reference sequence). The CDR3 loop is CASSQSGGPGETQYF. For the CDR3, the DNA is TGTGCCAGCAGCCAGAGCGGGGGCCCCGGGGAGACCCAGTACTTC.

This chain uses TRBV10-2 with TRBJ2-5; D possibly corresponds to TRBD2 (6 bases). There are 13 residues in the CDR3. Trimming removed 4 bases from V and 9 bases from J, with 15 bases in between. Germline CDR1 WSHSY, CDR2 SAAADI. CDR3 amino acids: CASSVSGEAAQYF. In DNA, the CDR3 is TGCGCCAGCAGTGTATCGGGGGAAGCGGCCCAGTACTTC.

The chain is built from TRBV6-1 and TRBJ2-7, with TRBD1 identical over 8 bases. This CDR3 comprises 15 residues. The germline CDR1 and CDR2 sequences are MNHNS and SASEGT. J was trimmed by 0 bases and V by 6 bases; bases with no gene match: 7. The CDR3 sequence is CASRPMGQDSYEQYF. CDR3 nucleotide sequence: TGTGCCAGCAGACCCATGGGACAGGACTCCTACGAGCAGTACTTC.